Included here is one T cell receptor (beta chain) sequence, with context. What it binds is unknown. This PCR relied on a set of 60 Vbeta primers and 13 Jbeta primers. Sequenced by immunoSEQ multiplex PCR; TCRdb stores in-frame clones only, minus some. The sample has nearly 95,000 clones; under 9% are singletons. The entry originates in a study of cytomegalovirus exposure and HLA in healthy donors. Study-wide results and limits: In most subjects, TCR beta sequences reportedly gave accurate predictions of HLA-A and HLA-B alleles.

V was shortened by 4 bases and J by 12 bases, with 23 bases between the two germline ends. This CDR3 comprises 15 residues. Germline CDR1 and CDR2: SGDLS and YYNGEE. This receptor was obtained from a man aged 45 to 65 in good health and CMV-seronegative. The rearrangement links TRBV9 to TRBJ2-1; D may be TRBD1 (6 bases). Specimen: PBMCs. CDR3 coding DNA: TGTGCCAGCAGCACAGAGGGGGTCTATAATGAGCGGCAGTTCTTC. Its protein product is CASSTEGVYNERQFF.